The 29 T cell receptor beta chains presented below share a single source sample, sequenced in a study of blood T cell repertoires in COVID-19. Sequencing used immunoSEQ multiplex PCR; TCRdb keeps in-frame clones, though not all of them. This table has around 180,000 clones, 82% appearing once. The sample consisted of peripheral blood. These receptors were taken from a woman in her twenties or thirties with acute or convalescent COVID-19.

This clone has just one count. J is TRBJ1-1 and V is TRBV5-4; TRBD1 matches at 8 bases. This CDR3 contains 17 residues. The germline V gene encodes CDR1 SGHNT and CDR2 YYREEE (reference sequence). Unmatched junction bases numbered 11, after V lost 0 bases and J lost 4 bases. The CDR3 coding sequence is TGTGCCAGCAGCTTGGCGGGCAGGGGGCACGTTATCACTGAAGCTTTCTTT. Translation: CASSLAGRGHVITEAFF.

The chain links TRBV2 to TRBJ2-7; tentatively, D is TRBD2 (6 bases). CDR1 SNHLY and CDR2 FYNNEI come from the germline V gene. V dropped 6 bases and J dropped 6 bases, with 12 bases sitting between them. There are 12 residues in the CDR3. CDR3 coding DNA: TGTGCCAGCAGGGAGGGACGATTCGAGCAGTACTTC. Its protein product is CASREGRFEQYF. The complete variable domain, with remaining parts taken from reference TRBV2 and TRBJ2-7, reads EPEVTQTPSHQVTQMGQEVILRCVPISNHLYFYWYRQILGQKVEFLVSFYNNEISEKSEIFDDQFSVERPDGSNFTLKIRSTKLEDSAMYFCASREGRFEQYFGPGTRLTVT.

The chain uses TRBV30 and TRBJ2-5; TRBD1 agrees at 7 bases. The J segment lost 1 base and the V segment lost 3 bases, leaving 14 bases of the junction unmatched. This CDR3 spans 17 amino acids. Germline assignment: CDR1 GTSNPN and CDR2 SVGIG (reference sequence). CDR3 sequence reads: CAWSGSLGTVTQETQYF. CDR3 coding DNA: TGTGCCTGGAGCGGATCACTCGGGACAGTCACCCAAGAGACCCAGTACTTC.

The CDR3 loop reads CASSALAGGGYNEQFF. CDR3 nucleotides: TGTGCCAGTAGTGCACTAGCGGGGGGGGGATACAATGAGCAGTTCTTC. This chain connects TRBV19 to TRBJ2-1; 13 bases match TRBD2. Germline CDR1 LNHDA, CDR2 SQIVND (reference sequence). This CDR3 comprises 16 residues. V trimming: 5 bases; J trimming: 4 bases; junction bases outside the gene matches: 5. Drawing the rest from reference TRBV19 and TRBJ2-1, the complete variable domain is DGGITQSPKYLFRKEGQNVTLSCEQNLNHDAMYWYRQDPGQGLRLIYYSQIVNDFQKGDIAEGYSVSREKKESFPLTVTSAQKNPTAFYLCASSALAGGGYNEQFFGPGTRLTVL.

This chain joins TRBV6-5 and TRBJ2-7; D might be TRBD1 (6 bases). Germline V CDR1 and CDR2: MNHEY, SVGAGI. There are 12 residues in the CDR3. The V end lost 5 bases, the J end lost 8 bases, and 13 bases lay between the germline ends. This chain's CDR3 is CASSLKGDKQYF. Here the CDR3 DNA reads TGTGCCAGCAGTCTGAAGGGGGACAAGCAGTACTTC.

The chain uses TRBV30 and TRBJ1-4; 7 bases are a match to TRBD1. This CDR3 has 12 residues. The germline V gene encodes CDR1 GTSNPN and CDR2 SVGIG (reference sequence). Trimming at V came to 3 bases and at J to 13 bases, leaving 8 bases not matched to a gene. In DNA form, the CDR3 reads TGTGCCTGGAGCCCTCTACGGGACAGACTGTTTTTT. It specifies CAWSPLRDRLFF. Filled out from reference TRBV30 and TRBJ1-4, the complete variable domain reads SQTIHQWPATLVQPVGSPLSLECTVEGTSNPNLYWYRQAAGRGLQLLFYSVGIGQISSEVPQNLSASRPQDRQFILSSKKLLLSDSGFYLCAWSPLRDRLFFGSGTQLSVL.

This sequence joins TRBV9 and TRBJ2-1; weak D call: TRBD2 (5 bases). V lost 3 bases, J lost 15 bases, and 22 bases lay in between. Germline lookup yields CDR1 SGDLS and CDR2 YYNGEE. This CDR3 has 14 residues. CDR3 loop: CASSAHRDFPGRFF. CDR3 bases: TGTGCCAGCAGCGCCCATCGGGATTTTCCCGGGCGGTTCTTC.

This chain links TRBV28 with TRBJ2-3; 13 bases align to TRBD2. The CDR3 totals 19 residues. Germline assignment: CDR1 MDHEN and CDR2 SYDVKM. The ends lost 5 bases at V and 4 bases at J; junction bases unmatched: 15. The CDR3 sequence is CASSPLTSGGHFFADTQYF. CDR3 bases: TGTGCCAGCAGTCCTTTGACTAGCGGGGGGCATTTCTTCGCAGATACGCAGTATTTT.

The V gene is TRBV7-2, the J gene TRBJ1-2; 7 nucleotides line up with TRBD1. The CDR3 loop spans 12 amino acids. V lost 5 bases to trimming and J lost 7 bases; unmatched junction nucleotides: 4. From germline, CDR1 is SGHTA and CDR2 FQGNSA. DNA for the CDR3: TGTGCCAGCAGCGGCGACAGGGTTGGCTACACCTTC. Its protein product is CASSGDRVGYTF.

The DNA of the CDR3 is TGTGCCAGCAGCACGACAGGGAACACTGAAGCTTTCTTT. It translates to CASSTTGNTEAFF. The rearrangement joins TRBV6-5 to TRBJ1-1, with TRBD1 as a possible D gene (6 bases). This CDR3 has 13 residues. CDR1 MNHEY and CDR2 SVGAGI come from the germline V gene. V was trimmed by 6 bases and J by 1 base, leaving 9 bases between them.

In DNA, the CDR3 is TGTGCCAGCGGTTGGACAGGGTCCGACTATGGCTACACCTTC. Amino acids: CASGWTGSDYGYTF. The chain carries TRBV27 and TRBJ1-2; 8 bases agree with TRBD1. The V segment lost 8 bases and the J segment 3 bases; nucleotides outside the gene matches: 8. The CDR3 is 14 residues long. CDR1 is MNHEY and CDR2 is SMNVEV in the germline V gene (reference sequence).

This clone occurred once. The rearrangement joins TRBV5-6 to TRBJ1-4, with 10 bases lining up with TRBD1. Germline V gene lookup returns CDR1 SGHDT and CDR2 YYEEEE. The CDR3 covers 17 residues. J was trimmed by 8 bases and V by 5 bases; bases with no gene match: 15. The CDR3 DNA reads as TGTGCCAGCAGTTCTGTACCCGGGACAGGGGAGGAGGAAAAACTGTTTTTT. Translating gives CASSSVPGTGEEEKLFF.

J is TRBJ1-1 and V is TRBV29-1; TRBD1 aligns across 8 bases. With V trimmed by 6 bases and J by 7 bases, 7 bases remained unmatched. The CDR3 length is 12 residues. Germline V CDR1 and CDR2: SQVTM, ANQGSEA. The CDR3 region has the DNA TGCAGCGTCGACTGGACAGGGCGTGAAGCTTTCTTT. As protein: CSVDWTGREAFF.

The genes are TRBV30 and TRBJ1-3, with a weak D call TRBD1 (5 bases). The CDR3 is 16 residues long. Germline values: CDR1 GTSNPN, CDR2 SVGIG (reference sequence). This CDR3 reads CAGGVGSKTSGNTIYF. CDR3 nucleotides: TGTGCGGGAGGGGTGGGCAGCAAAACCTCTGGAAACACCATATATTTT.

This clone has just one count. V gene TRBV12-3 or TRBV12-4 combines with J gene TRBJ1-5; D not resolved. Deletions cut 4 bases from V and 4 bases from J, with 8 bases between. This CDR3 is built from 13 residues. The CDR3 DNA follows: TGTGCCAGCAGTTCGTCAGTGAATCAGCCCCAGCATTTT. Its translation is CASSSSVNQPQHF.

By share of the sample, this clone is medium-sized. V is TRBV13 and J is TRBJ1-3; D unresolved. Germline V CDR1 and CDR2: PRHDT, FYEKMQ (reference sequence). The CDR3 is made up of 13 amino acids. V was pared by 1 base and J by 9 bases, with 10 bases between. The CDR3: CASSLAPVPTIYF. CDR3 DNA sequence: TGTGCCAGCAGCTTAGCTCCGGTGCCCACCATATATTTT.

The V and J genes are TRBV10-3 and TRBJ2-1; 9 bases are a match to TRBD2. Germline CDR1 is ENHRY and CDR2 is SYGVKD. The CDR3 is 15 residues long. V shed 8 bases and J 0 bases; nucleotides not matched to a gene: 5. The CDR3 coding sequence is TGTGCCATCCGAGATAGCGGGGGCTCCTACAATGAGCAGTTCTTC. Its protein product is CAIRDSGGSYNEQFF.

V usage is TRBV7-2 and J usage is TRBJ2-7; D is unresolved. Germline values: CDR1 SGHTA, CDR2 FQGNSA. With 5 bases removed from V and 4 bases from J, the gap between germline ends came to 6 bases. This CDR3 spans 11 amino acids. The CDR3 region is CASSQLYEQYF. DNA for the CDR3: TGTGCCAGCAGCCAATTGTACGAGCAGTACTTC.

The V and J genes are TRBV30 and TRBJ2-7; tentative D call: TRBD1 (5 bases). This CDR3 is built from 15 residues. V was clipped by 3 bases and J by 1 base, with 16 bases between them. CDR1 and CDR2 (germline): GTSNPN, SVGIG (reference sequence). The DNA for the CDR3 is TGTGCCTGGAGCGCTAACGACAGAGCATCCTACGAGCAGTACTTC. This codes for CAWSANDRASYEQYF.

V gene TRBV2 combines with J gene TRBJ2-4; tentative D call: TRBD1 (6 bases). Trimming left V 4 bases short and J 3 bases short, with 13 bases between. This CDR3 comprises 15 residues. Germline V CDR1 and CDR2: SNHLY, FYNNEI. Here the CDR3 reads CASSVTGLDKNIQYF. DNA for the CDR3: TGTGCCAGCAGTGTTACAGGGTTAGACAAAAACATTCAGTACTTC.

V is TRBV5-6 and J is TRBJ2-1; 7 nucleotides align to TRBD1. V lost 2 bases and J lost 6; bases outside the gene matches: 5. Germline V lookup: CDR1 SGHDT, CDR2 YYEEEE. The CDR3 is 14 residues long. This CDR3 is CASSLGRGSNEQFF. The DNA for the CDR3 is TGTGCCAGCAGCTTAGGCAGGGGGAGCAATGAGCAGTTCTTC.

The genes are TRBV7-8 and TRBJ1-5; D is unclear. The CDR3 contains 15 residues. V shed 8 bases and J shed 3 bases, with 17 bases lying between them. Germline values: CDR1 SGHVS, CDR2 FQNEAQ. CDR3 residues: CASSIIGKDNQPQHF. The CDR3 DNA follows: TGTGCCAGCTCCATTATTGGCAAAGACAATCAGCCCCAGCATTTT.

CDR3 in amino acids: CASSQGTGNNYEQFF. The CDR3 DNA reads as TGCGCCAGCAGCCAAGGGACAGGGAATAACTATGAGCAGTTCTTC. The chain uses TRBV4-3 and TRBJ2-1, with 8 bases aligning to TRBD1. CDR1 and CDR2 (germline): LGHNA, YSLEER. CDR3 size: 15 residues. Trimming removed 1 base from V and 8 bases from J; junction bases left unmatched: 7.

This clone was observed a single time. The chain is built from TRBV7-6 and TRBJ2-1; 8 bases are a match to TRBD2. This CDR3 is built from 16 residues. In germline, CDR1 is SGHVS, CDR2 FNYEAQ. The V and J ends lost 2 bases and 4 bases, in that order; junction bases with no gene match: 7. This CDR3 reads CASSLMSERGYNEQFF. CDR3 DNA sequence: TGTGCCAGCAGCTTAATGTCCGAGCGGGGGTACAATGAGCAGTTCTTC.

V gene TRBV28 combines with J gene TRBJ1-4; no firm D call. Germline V lookup: CDR1 MDHEN, CDR2 SYDVKM. The CDR3 length is 13 residues. The ends were cut back, 3 bases at V and 6 bases at J, with 8 bases in the middle. This CDR3 is CASSFSTDEKLFF. The CDR3 DNA is TGTGCCAGCAGTTTTAGCACCGATGAAAAACTGTTTTTT.

The V call is TRBV9, the J call TRBJ2-2; D is possibly TRBD1 (7 bases). The V gene lost 4 bases and the J gene lost 7 bases, with 20 bases spanning the gap. Germline CDR1 and CDR2: SGDLS and YYNGEE. The CDR3 runs 16 residues. The CDR3 reads CASSPRGGTEGGELFF. The CDR3 DNA reads as TGTGCCAGCAGCCCCCGAGGGGGCACGGAGGGCGGGGAGCTGTTTTTT.

The gene calls are TRBV19 and TRBJ2-1; 8 nucleotides align to TRBD1. V was clipped by 3 bases and J by 3 bases; unmatched bases: 4. This CDR3 has 15 residues. Germline V gene sequence: CDR1 LNHDA, CDR2 SQIVND (reference sequence). The chain's CDR3 is CASSMAGQGYNEQFF. The CDR3 nucleotides read TGTGCCAGTAGTATGGCCGGACAGGGCTACAATGAGCAGTTCTTC.

The V call is TRBV7-9, the J call TRBJ1-2; 8 bases map to TRBD1. V lost 6 bases and J lost 6; bases outside the gene matches: 6. The germline V gene encodes CDR1 SEHNR and CDR2 FQNEAQ (reference sequence). The length of the CDR3 is 13 residues. CDR3 bases: TGTGCCAGCAGAACGACAGGGGAAGATGGCTACACCTTC. Its translation is CASRTTGEDGYTF.

J is TRBJ1-2 and V is TRBV5-6; TRBD1 matches at 7 bases. The trim removed 4 bases at V and 4 bases at J, leaving 10 bases unmatched. CDR3 length: 15 residues. The V gene's germline CDR1 is SGHDT and CDR2 YYEEEE. CDR3 DNA sequence: TGTGCCAGCAGCCCCCCCGGGACAGCTCTCTATGGCTACACCTTC. This gives the protein CASSPPGTALYGYTF.